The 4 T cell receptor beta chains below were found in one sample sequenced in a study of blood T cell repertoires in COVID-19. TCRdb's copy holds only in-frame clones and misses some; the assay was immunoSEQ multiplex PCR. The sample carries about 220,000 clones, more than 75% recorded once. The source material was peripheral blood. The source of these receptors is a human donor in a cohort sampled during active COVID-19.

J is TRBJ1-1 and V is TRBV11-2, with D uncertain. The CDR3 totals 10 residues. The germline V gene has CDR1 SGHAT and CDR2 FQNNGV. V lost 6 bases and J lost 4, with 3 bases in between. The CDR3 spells CASRSTEAFF. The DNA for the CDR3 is TGTGCCAGCAGGAGCACTGAAGCTTTCTTT.

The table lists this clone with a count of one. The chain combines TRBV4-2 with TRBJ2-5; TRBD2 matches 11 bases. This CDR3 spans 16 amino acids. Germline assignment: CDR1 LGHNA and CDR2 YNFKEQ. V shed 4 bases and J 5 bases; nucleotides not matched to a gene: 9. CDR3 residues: CASSPLAGGPLETQYF. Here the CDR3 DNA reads TGTGCCAGCAGCCCCTTAGCGGGAGGGCCATTGGAGACCCAGTACTTC.

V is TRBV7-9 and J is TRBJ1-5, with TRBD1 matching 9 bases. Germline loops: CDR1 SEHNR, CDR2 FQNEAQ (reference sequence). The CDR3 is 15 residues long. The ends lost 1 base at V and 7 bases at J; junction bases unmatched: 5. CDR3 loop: CASSLGQGGRQPQHF. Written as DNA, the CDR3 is TGTGCCAGCAGCTTAGGACAGGGGGGAAGACAGCCCCAGCATTTT.

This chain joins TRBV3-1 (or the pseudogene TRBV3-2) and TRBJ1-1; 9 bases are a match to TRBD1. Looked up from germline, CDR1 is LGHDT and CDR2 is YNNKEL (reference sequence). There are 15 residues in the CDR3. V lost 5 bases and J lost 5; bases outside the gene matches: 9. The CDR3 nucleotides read TGTGCCAGCAGCGTAGTACAGGGGGCAGAGACTGAAGCTTTCTTT. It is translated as CASSVVQGAETEAFF.